This T cell receptor beta chain was documented in a study of blood T cell repertoires in COVID-19 (dated by TCRdb to the early 2020s). About the study as a whole: Samples from collaborators originated in the United States, Italy and Spain and spanned both the acute and convalescent phases of COVID-19. The samples were drawn from two sources: the first 160 participants of the ongoing ImmuneRACE study, and 1,254 subjects contributed by 6 global collaborators. Where available, HLA class I and class II types were obtained from metadata supplied by the sample provider rather than from assay-based typing. The dataset comprised deeply sampled blood TCRbeta repertoires from subjects exposed to, actively infected with, or recovered from COVID-19. The material from the prospective study consisted of cDNA or gDNA derived from T cells, B-cell-depleted T cells, or PBMCs. Nearly every sample came with metadata listing a de-identified subject ID, COVID-19 status, age in years and sex. The repertoires were released in a freely available public database meant as a resource for research on the immune response to SARS-CoV-2. Beyond this particular receptor, the publication reports: How much clinical and demographic metadata was included differed by source and by participant, and the metadata was provided uncurated.

The CDR3, cysteine through phenylalanine, is 16 amino acids long. Left in the record is the CDR3 DNA by itself, 48 bases read in frame from the first base. The V end loses 11 bases and the J end loses 2 bases, and a stretch of 23 bases separates them. Taken from the germline V gene, the CDR1 and CDR2 loops are SGHDN and FVKESK. Participants in the prospective study were aged roughly 18 to 100 years, lived in 24 United States geographic areas, and enrolled through a virtual design. Cohort assignment in the prospective study relied on participant-reported clinical history from a screening survey and a study questionnaire. Each participant in the prospective study had whole blood, serum and a nasopharyngeal or oropharyngeal swab collected by mobile phlebotomists. Prospective study participants could optionally give additional blood draws and questionnaires over an approximately two-month period. Before DNA extraction, blood samples from the prospective study were shipped at room temperature or frozen.

The immunoSEQ Assay, a bias-controlled multiplex PCR, was used to amplify TCRbeta CDR3 regions from genomic DNA. Per the authors' processing: Within the assay, amplification of reference gene primers was used to estimate how many nucleated cells each sample contained. Sequence reads were collapsed and filtered to measure the absolute abundance of every unique TCRbeta CDR3 rearrangement. For each sample, productive Simpson clonality was calculated as the square root of Simpson's diversity index over productive rearrangements. The table was pulled from immuneACCESS by TCRdb, which kept in-frame rearrangements only. Such tables lose some clones; where checked, under half of the loss comes from unresolved V genes, and the rest has no known cause. That table gives V, J and clone size, and the DNA gave D and trimming. Present in this sample are approximately 200,000 clones, 75% to 90% of which were seen just once. The ten most abundant clones make up more than 3% of the sample.

A note on this clone: The antigen it recognizes is unknown. Base quality data are lacking; no much larger clone is found one base away.

Recombination connected TRBV14 to TRBJ2-3; matching of 6 bases hints at TRBD2 as the D gene. The sequencing input was PBMCs or T cells enriched from blood (not recorded which). This clonotype was sampled from a woman aged 18-30 years in a cohort exposed to, infected with or recovered from COVID-19 (not recorded which). The nucleotide sequence reads as follows: TGTGCCCGCCGTAGGATTGGTGGGAGGTACACAGATACGCAGTATTTT. This translates into CARRRIGGRYTDTQYF. The reference TRBV14 and TRBJ2-3 proteins fill in what lies around the CDR3, so the full variable domain reads EAGVTQFPSHSVIEKGQTVTLRCDPISGHDNLYWYRRVMGKEIKFLLHFVKESKQDESGMPNNRFLAERTGGTYSTLKVQPAELEDSGVYFCARRRIGGRYTDTQYFGPGTRLTVL.